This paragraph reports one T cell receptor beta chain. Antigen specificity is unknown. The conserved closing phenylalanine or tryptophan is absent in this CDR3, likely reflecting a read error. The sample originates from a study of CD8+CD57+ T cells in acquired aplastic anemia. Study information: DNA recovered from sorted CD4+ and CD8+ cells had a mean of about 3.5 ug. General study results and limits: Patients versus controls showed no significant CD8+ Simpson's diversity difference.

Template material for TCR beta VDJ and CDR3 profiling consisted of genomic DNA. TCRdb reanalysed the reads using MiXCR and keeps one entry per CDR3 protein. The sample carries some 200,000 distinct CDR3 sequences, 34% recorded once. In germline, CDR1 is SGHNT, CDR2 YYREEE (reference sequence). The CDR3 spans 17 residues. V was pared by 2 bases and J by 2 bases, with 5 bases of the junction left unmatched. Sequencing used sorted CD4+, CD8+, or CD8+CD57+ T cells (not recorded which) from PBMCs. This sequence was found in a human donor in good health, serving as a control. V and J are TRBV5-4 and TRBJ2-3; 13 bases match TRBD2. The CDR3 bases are TGTGCCAGCAGCTTACGACTAGCGGGGGGTCACACAGATACGCAGTATTCT. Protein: CASSLRLAGGHTDTQYS.